This TCR beta chain derives from a study of vaccination effects on CD4 cells after COVID-19. Study in general: A couple of convalescent pre-vaccine samples were taken 142 and 148 days post-diagnosis. Study conclusions and caveats: In people who had recovered, most post-vaccine spike-reactive clones were new vaccine-induced clones.

Peptide-pool stimulation followed by sequencing identified expanded antigen-specific CD4+ clonotypes in the ViraFEST assay. When less than 11 days of culture had elapsed, CD4+ T cells were isolated. The person had a PCR-confirmed SARS-CoV-2 infection during March to December 2020. With roughly 10 ug/ml peptides and around 9.6 IU/ml IL-2, 1.5 million to 2 million PBMC per well were cultured. Clones were read by immunoSEQ multiplex PCR, and TCRdb kept only the in-frame ones, dropping some. The sample has roughly 17,000 clones, approximately 81% seen once. Concerning this clone itself: The antigen is unknown.

Germline CDR1 and CDR2: LNHNV and YYDKDF (reference sequence). V lost 5 bases, J lost 2 bases, and 3 bases stayed unmatched. This CDR3 region has 15 residues. This chain connects TRBV15 to TRBJ1-6, with 7 nucleotides matching TRBD1. The source of this sequence is a human donor who had a prior SARS-CoV-2 infection. The sequencing here drew on CD4+ T cells from PBMCs cultured with SARS-CoV-2 spike peptides, taken before COVID-19 vaccination. The CDR3 region is CATSAGTAYNSPLHF. In DNA form, the CDR3 reads TGTGCCACCAGCGCAGGGACAGCCTATAATTCACCCCTCCACTTT.